This T cell receptor (beta chain) is drawn from a study of blood T cell repertoires in COVID-19. Study-level information: Material from acute and convalescent COVID-19 was sourced from the United States, Italy and Spain. PBMCs, B-cell-depleted T cells, or T cells were the source of the cDNA or gDNA that made up the material.

Germline loops: CDR1 LNHDA, CDR2 SQIVND (reference sequence). The CDR3 contains 14 residues. V was pared by 4 bases and J by 1 base, with 2 bases of the junction left unmatched. In the study's own analysis: Using reference gene primer amplification, nucleated cell counts were estimated. Profiling relied on immunoSEQ multiplex PCR, and the TCRdb table lists in-frame clones only, not all of them. V, J and clone size were drawn from that table, and D and trimming were deduced from the DNA. The data contain fewer than 200,000 clones, about 88% of them singletons. This receptor was identified in a man aged 18 to 35 who had recovered from COVID-19. This chain links TRBV19 with TRBJ2-7, with 9 bases that match TRBD1. Sequencing input: peripheral blood. The CDR3, as DNA: TGTGCCAGTAGTAGGGGACAGGGTTCCTACGAGCAGTACTTC. Protein product: CASSRGQGSYEQYF.